This TCR beta chain was recovered during a study of graft-versus-host responses after intestinal transplantation. Across the whole study: Grafts that recipients had were multivisceral, liver-intestinal, or isolated intestinal transplants. Each recipient received anti-thymocyte globulin induction, then tacrolimus and steroids for 2 to 3 years.

Findings and limits, study-wide: Allograft clonal ratios (graft-versus-host to host-versus-graft) were high in patients who had graft-donor T cell macrochimerism.

Remarks on this clone: Its antigen is unknown.

The protocol was immunoSEQ multiplex PCR, while the TCRdb copy is restricted to in-frame clones and leaves out a portion. The repertoire includes 60,000 or so clones, around nine tenths of them detected once, and about 2.9% sits in the top ten. The germline V and J ends were trimmed by 8 bases and 8 bases, with 12 bases remaining between them. This CDR3 has 12 residues. The germline V gene has CDR1 SEHNR and CDR2 FQNEAQ (reference sequence). This specimen consisted of PBMCs, obtained around 120 days after intestinal transplantation. The receptor was isolated from a human patient who received an intestinal transplant, so some T cells may come from the graft donor. This rearrangement joins TRBV7-9 to TRBJ2-2; no definite D call. This CDR3 is CASPTPSGELFF. The CDR3 bases are TGTGCCAGCCCAACTCCTTCGGGGGAGCTGTTTTTT.